This T cell receptor (beta chain) was identified in a study of Ad26.COV2.S vaccination and SARS-CoV-2 variants. Overall study context: Recipients of Ad26.COV2.S got it intramuscularly, once or twice 56 days apart.

Trimming cost V 3 bases and J 5 bases, with 13 bases left between them. Germline V gene sequence: CDR1 MNHEY, CDR2 SMNVEV (reference sequence). The CDR3 runs 15 residues. Clones were read by immunoSEQ multiplex PCR, and TCRdb kept only the in-frame ones, dropping some. The repertoire holds some 340,000 clones, with about 86% as singletons. Treatment specified: some 19 received Ad26.COV2.S at low or high dose, single or two shots; about five received placebo; per-sample allocation not given. Collection of the samples took place on day 63 after the first injection of vaccine or placebo. An 18-55-year-old adult in Boston served as donor.

Source: peripheral blood, taken in a trial of Ad26.COV2.S vaccine versus placebo. This sequence joins TRBV27 and TRBJ2-2; D perhaps matches TRBD2 (6 bases). This TCR was sampled from a person aged 18-65 years who received the Ad26.COV2.S COVID-19 vaccine or a placebo. DNA for the CDR3: TGTGCCAGCAGTTTGGGGACTGAGAGAACCGGGGAGCTGTTTTTT. Its protein is CASSLGTERTGELFF.